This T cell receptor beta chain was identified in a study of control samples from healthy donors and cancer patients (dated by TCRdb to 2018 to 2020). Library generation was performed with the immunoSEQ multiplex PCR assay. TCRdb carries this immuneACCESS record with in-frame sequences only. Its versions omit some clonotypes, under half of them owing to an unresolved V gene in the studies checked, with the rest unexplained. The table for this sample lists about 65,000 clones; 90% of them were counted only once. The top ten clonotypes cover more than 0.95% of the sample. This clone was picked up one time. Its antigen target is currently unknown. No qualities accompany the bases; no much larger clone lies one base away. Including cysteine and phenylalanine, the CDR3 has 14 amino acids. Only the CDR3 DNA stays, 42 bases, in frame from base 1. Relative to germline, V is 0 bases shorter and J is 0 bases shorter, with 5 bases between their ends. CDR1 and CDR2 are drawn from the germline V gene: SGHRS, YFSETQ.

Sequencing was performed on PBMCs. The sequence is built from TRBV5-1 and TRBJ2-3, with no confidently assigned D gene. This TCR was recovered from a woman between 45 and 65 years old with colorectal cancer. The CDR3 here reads CASSLVGSTDTQYF. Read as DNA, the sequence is TGCGCCAGCAGCTTGGTAGGGAGCACAGATACGCAGTATTTT.